The rows below give T cell receptor beta chains drawn from one sample of a study of cytomegalovirus exposure and HLA in healthy donors. This table comes from immunoSEQ multiplex PCR, and its TCRdb copy is limited to in-frame clones, with some not included. The table shows about 170,000 clones, with over 85% occurring only once. Sequenced material: PBMCs. Receptors were obtained from a woman aged 18-29 years in good health and CMV-seropositive. Both conserved end residues are part of each CDR3. Fields, in order: CDR3 protein, CDR3 DNA, V gene, clone size, D gene, J gene. D genes are given only for firm matches. Clone size, where shown, is once, few, many, or a class for clones that have expanded.

CASSFPTGDDTQYF | TGTGCCAGCAGCTTCCCCACAGGCGATGATACGCAGTATTTT | TRBV7-2 | NA | NA | TRBJ2-3
CASIPDRNNYGYTF | TGTGCCAGCATTCCGGACAGGAATAACTATGGCTACACCTTC | TRBV28 | once | TRBD1 | TRBJ1-2
CASSQDRQSSYEQYF | TGTGCCAGCAGCCAAGATAGACAGAGCTCCTACGAGCAGTACTTC | TRBV4-2 | NA | NA | TRBJ2-7
CASSQRGGPSYEQYF | TGTGCCAGCAGCCAAAGGGGAGGGCCCTCCTACGAGCAGTACTTC | TRBV4-2 | NA | TRBD2 | TRBJ2-7
CASSPGLSEQYF | TGTGCCAGCAGCCCTGGACTCTCCGAGCAGTACTTC | TRBV14 | NA | NA | TRBJ2-7
CSVAVNTDTQYF | TGCAGCGTTGCAGTCAACACAGATACGCAGTATTTT | TRBV29-1 | NA | NA | TRBJ2-3
CASSPETVDQPQHF | TGTGCCAGCAGCCCCGAGACAGTGGATCAGCCCCAGCATTTT | TRBV14 | NA | NA | TRBJ1-5
CATIPTTSGSPGRTGELFF | TGTGCCACAATCCCGACGACTAGCGGGAGCCCTGGAAGAACCGGGGAGCTGTTTTTT | TRBV27 | NA | TRBD2 | TRBJ2-2
CASSLMEGLNTEAFF | TGTGCCAGCAGCTTGATGGAGGGTCTGAACACTGAAGCTTTCTTT | TRBV5-6 | NA | NA | TRBJ1-1
CASSPRIDTNYGYTF | TGCGCCAGCAGCCCCCGAATCGACACGAACTATGGCTACACCTTC | TRBV4-3 | few | NA | TRBJ1-2
CASSKEGGYLRTEAFF | TGTGCCAGCAGTAAAGAGGGTGGATACCTGAGGACTGAAGCTTTCTTT | TRBV5-6 | NA | NA | TRBJ1-1
CAIRSTTGYYGYTF | TGTGCCATCAGGAGCACGACAGGATACTATGGCTACACCTTC | TRBV10-3 | NA | NA | TRBJ1-2
CASSNTVGQGRTEAFF | TGTGCCAGCAGTAATACCGTTGGACAGGGGCGCACTGAAGCTTTCTTT | TRBV28 | NA | TRBD1 | TRBJ1-1
CASSFLIAGPSYEQYF | TGTGCCAGCAGCTTCCTGATAGCGGGGCCCTCCTACGAGCAGTACTTC | TRBV7-2 | NA | TRBD2 | TRBJ2-7
CASSPGLGELFF | TGTGCCAGCAGTCCCGGGTTGGGGGAGCTGTTTTTT | TRBV6-6 | NA | NA | TRBJ2-2
CASRLDRGEQYF | TGCGCCAGCAGACTCGACAGGGGCGAGCAGTACTTC | TRBV5-1 | NA | TRBD1 | TRBJ2-7
CASSERDGGSYGYTF | TGTGCCAGCTCGGAGAGAGACGGAGGAAGCTATGGCTACACCTTC | TRBV18 | NA | NA | TRBJ1-2
CASSLIGTEYSNQPQHF | TGTGCCAGCAGTTTAATCGGGACAGAATATAGCAATCAGCCCCAGCATTTT | TRBV28 | NA | TRBD1 | TRBJ1-5
CASTLGQNGEQYF | TGTGCCAGCACTCTAGGACAGAACGGCGAGCAGTACTTC | TRBV2 | NA | NA | TRBJ2-7
CAWKDRGEYGYTF | TGTGCCTGGAAGGACAGGGGGGAGTATGGCTACACCTTC | TRBV30 | once | TRBD1 | TRBJ1-2
CASGDYTRDSSYEQYF | TGTGCCAGCGGGGATTATACCCGTGACAGCTCCTACGAGCAGTACTTC | TRBV27 | NA | NA | TRBJ2-7
CAWNSPGLAGGEQYF | TGTGCCTGGAACTCACCGGGACTAGCGGGAGGCGAGCAGTACTTC | TRBV30 | NA | TRBD2 | TRBJ2-7
CASEITGGNYGYTF | TGTGCCAGCGAAATCACAGGGGGCAACTATGGCTACACCTTC | TRBV2 | NA | TRBD1 | TRBJ1-2
CAWSRLAEDTGELFF | TGTGCCTGGAGTAGGCTAGCCGAAGACACCGGGGAGCTGTTTTTT | TRBV30 | few | NA | TRBJ2-2
CASSLFGQGNTIYF | TGTGCCAGCAGCTTATTCGGACAGGGAAACACCATATATTTT | TRBV7-9 | NA | NA | TRBJ1-3
CASSPLMGGGNTIYF | TGTGCCAGCAGTCCCCTTATGGGGGGTGGAAACACCATATATTTT | TRBV6-5 | NA | NA | TRBJ1-3
CTSSQAGTGTTNEKLFF | TGCACCAGCAGCCAGGCCGGGACAGGGACAACTAATGAAAAACTGTTTTTT | TRBV1 | NA | NA | TRBJ1-4
CASSQGGNTEAFF | TGCGCCAGCAGTCAGGGGGGTAACACTGAAGCTTTCTTT | TRBV23-1 | NA | NA | TRBJ1-1
CASSQWGTGGGPTEAFF | TGCGCCAGCAGTCAATGGGGAACAGGGGGCGGTCCAACTGAAGCTTTCTTT | TRBV23-1 | NA | TRBD1 | TRBJ1-1
CAWSRENTEAFF | TGTGCCTGGTCTCGGGAGAACACTGAAGCTTTCTTT | TRBV30 | NA | NA | TRBJ1-1
CASSERKGQRTGLTEAFF | TGTGCCAGCAGTGAACGTAAGGGACAGCGGACCGGGTTGACTGAAGCTTTCTTT | TRBV2 | NA | TRBD1 | TRBJ1-1
CASSLSDLNEQFF | TGTGCCAGCAGCCTTTCAGACTTAAATGAGCAGTTCTTC | TRBV11-2 | NA | NA | TRBJ2-1
CASIVSGTGGEQFF | TGTGCCAGCATTGTTTCGGGGACAGGGGGTGAGCAGTTCTTC | TRBV6-1 | NA | TRBD1 | TRBJ2-1
CASRSKWGAGGLYNEQFF | TGTGCCAGCAGATCAAAGTGGGGAGCGGGAGGGCTTTACAATGAGCAGTTCTTC | TRBV25-1 | NA | TRBD2 | TRBJ2-1
CASTRDTSNTEAFF | TGTGCCAGCACCCGGGACACTTCGAACACTGAAGCTTTCTTT | TRBV13 | NA | NA | TRBJ1-1
CASSQVGPGTNTQYF | TGCGCCAGCAGCCAAGTGGGACCCGGGACAAATACGCAGTATTTT | TRBV4-1 | NA | NA | TRBJ2-3
CASSEGSGYEQYF | TGCGCCAGCAGTGAGGGTAGCGGTTACGAGCAGTACTTC | TRBV10-2 | NA | NA | TRBJ2-7
CASSWTNIYEQYF | TGTGCCAGCAGCTGGACTAATATCTACGAGCAGTACTTC | TRBV11-1 | NA | NA | TRBJ2-7
CASSLGGGASYGYTF | TGTGCCAGCAGCTTGGGTGGGGGCGCTTCCTATGGCTACACCTTC | TRBV5-4 | NA | NA | TRBJ1-2
CASSRPRGSGRETQYF | TGTGCCAGCAGTCGCCCCCGCGGCAGCGGGAGGGAGACCCAGTACTTC | TRBV27 | NA | TRBD2 | TRBJ2-5
CASSPGPGDNEQFF | TGCGCCAGCAGCCCGGGGCCAGGGGACAATGAGCAGTTCTTC | TRBV4-1 | NA | NA | TRBJ2-1
CASSVENGGEAFF | TGTGCCAGCAGCGTAGAGAACGGGGGGGAAGCTTTCTTT | TRBV9 | NA | NA | TRBJ1-1
CASKGPSDRTDTQYF | TGTGCCAGCAAAGGACCTAGCGACCGCACAGATACGCAGTATTTT | TRBV2 | NA | NA | TRBJ2-3
CASSLSGTGSYNEQFF | TGTGCCAGCAGCTTATCAGGAACCGGCTCCTACAATGAGCAGTTCTTC | TRBV7-9 | once | NA | TRBJ2-1
CASSWQTGPATDTQYF | TGCGCCAGCAGCTGGCAGACAGGTCCCGCCACAGATACGCAGTATTTT | TRBV5-1 | NA | NA | TRBJ2-3
CASSLSERGYNEQFF | TGTGCCAGCAGCTTATCTGAGCGGGGGTACAATGAGCAGTTCTTC | TRBV13 | once | TRBD2 | TRBJ2-1
CASSPNSGSGVANTGELFF | TGTGCCAGCTCCCCAAATTCAGGGAGCGGGGTAGCGAACACCGGGGAGCTGTTTTTT | TRBV18 | NA | TRBD2 | TRBJ2-2
CASSLAPGSQPQHF | TGCGCCAGCAGCTTGGCGCCAGGAAGTCAGCCCCAGCATTTT | TRBV5-1 | NA | NA | TRBJ1-5